These 26 T cell receptor beta chains were sequenced from one sample in a study of blood T cell repertoires in COVID-19. Some clones are missing from TCRdb's copy, which holds only in-frame ones; the method was immunoSEQ multiplex PCR. The table lists over 150,000 clones, around 85% of them singletons. Sequenced sample: PBMCs or T cells enriched from blood (not recorded which). These receptors came from a man in his forties who had recovered from COVID-19.

This sequence joins TRBV4-1 and TRBJ1-1; no clear D gene. This CDR3 is built from 19 residues. V lost 0 bases and J lost 0, with 20 bases in between. The V gene's germline CDR1 is MGHRA and CDR2 YSYEKL. CDR3 loop: CASSQDWAASTGMNTEAFF. DNA for the CDR3: TGCGCCAGCAGCCAAGATTGGGCGGCCTCAACCGGGATGAACACTGAAGCTTTCTTT.

The chain recombines TRBV19 with TRBJ1-1, with 8 bases lining up with TRBD1. Germline CDR1 reads LNHDA; CDR2 reads SQIVND (reference sequence). V trimming: 5 bases; J trimming: 1 base; junction bases outside the gene matches: 3. This CDR3 comprises 14 residues. CDR3 sequence: CASSVTGGNTEAFF. CDR3 coding DNA: TGTGCCAGTAGTGTAACAGGGGGGAACACTGAAGCTTTCTTT.

This clone appeared once. V is TRBV19 and J is TRBJ1-1; 9 bases line up with TRBD1. V lost 5 bases to trimming and J lost 1 base; unmatched junction nucleotides: 11. Looked up from germline, CDR1 is LNHDA and CDR2 is SQIVND (reference sequence). This CDR3 region has 17 residues. This CDR3 is CASSFRPGQGRNTEAFF. CDR3 nucleotide sequence: TGTGCCAGTAGTTTCCGACCGGGACAGGGAAGGAACACTGAAGCTTTCTTT.

V is TRBV6-2 or TRBV6-3 and J is TRBJ2-1; 9 bases fit TRBD1. Losses at the gene ends were 5 bases for V and 3 bases for J; bases not matched to a gene: 11. This CDR3 has 17 amino acids. Per the germline V gene, CDR1 is MNHEY and CDR2 is SVGEGT. CDR3 region: CASSRWTGAFNYNEQFF. For the CDR3, the DNA is TGTGCCAGCAGTAGATGGACAGGGGCCTTTAACTACAATGAGCAGTTCTTC.

The genes are TRBV27 and TRBJ1-4; D not resolved. CDR3 size: 18 residues. The ends were cut back, 5 bases at V and 0 bases at J, with 19 bases in the middle. Germline loops: CDR1 MNHEY, CDR2 SMNVEV (reference sequence). The DNA for the CDR3 is TGTGCCAGCAGTGCACGAGGCAGCTGGGAGGCAACTAATGAAAAACTGTTTTTT. It yields the protein CASSARGSWEATNEKLFF.

The rearrangement joins TRBV3-1 (or the pseudogene TRBV3-2) to TRBJ1-1, with TRBD1 identical over 12 bases. V gave up 4 bases and J gave up 4 bases; unmatched junction bases: 7. The CDR3 length is 16 residues. Germline V gene sequence: CDR1 LGHDT, CDR2 YNNKEL (reference sequence). The CDR3 DNA sequence: TGTGCCAGCAGCCCCCGGGACAGGGGGCAATTCACTGAAGCTTTCTTT. Translating gives CASSPRDRGQFTEAFF.

V gene TRBV5-1 combines with J gene TRBJ1-3; tentative D call: TRBD1 (5 bases). V dropped 4 bases and J dropped 4 bases, with 15 bases sitting between them. This CDR3 is built from 15 residues. Germline V gene data show CDR1 as SGHRS and CDR2 as YFSETQ. The CDR3 nucleotides read TGCGCCAGCAGCGTGAGCGGGGCAGGAGGAAACACCATATATTTT. Translation gives CASSVSGAGGNTIYF. Filled out from reference TRBV5-1 and TRBJ1-3, the complete variable domain reads KAGVTQTPRYLIKTRGQQVTLSCSPISGHRSVSWYQQTPGQGLQFLFEYFSETQRNKGNFPGRFSGRQFSNSRSEMNVSTLELGDSALYLCASSVSGAGGNTIYFGEGSWLTVV.

The rearrangement uses TRBV28 and TRBJ1-6; 9 bases align to TRBD1. Germline lookup yields CDR1 MDHEN and CDR2 SYDVKM. CDR3 length: 13 residues. With V trimmed by 7 bases and J by 10 bases, 5 bases remained unmatched. The CDR3 DNA reads TGTGCCAGCAACACAGGGGGCGGCTCACCCCTCCACTTT. This translates into CASNTGGGSPLHF.

Worth noting for this clone: Compared with germline, one end of the junction differs, possibly owing to a read error. The rearrangement links TRBV5-1 to TRBJ1-1; D not resolved. The germline V gene has CDR1 SGHRS and CDR2 YFSETQ. The CDR3 is 13 amino acids. The CDR3 is CASSREHNNEAFF. CDR3 DNA: TGCGCCAGCAGCCGGGAACATAACAATGAAGCTTTCTTT.

The J gene is TRBJ2-2, the V gene TRBV30; 12 bases are a match to TRBD1. Germline CDR1 GTSNPN, CDR2 SVGIG (reference sequence). This CDR3 is 17 amino acids long. The ends lost 4 bases at V and 7 bases at J; junction bases unmatched: 13. CDR3 sequence reads: CAWKGRGTGGEDGELFF. The CDR3 DNA is TGTGCCTGGAAGGGTCGAGGGACAGGGGGCGAGGACGGGGAGCTGTTTTTT.

J is TRBJ1-5 and V is TRBV5-1; the match to TRBD1 covers 7 bases. Germline V gene data show CDR1 as SGHRS and CDR2 as YFSETQ. The V gene end was trimmed by 1 base and the J gene end by 4 bases; junction bases not matched to a gene: 5. The CDR3 is 15 residues long. Here the CDR3 reads CASSLTGAWNQPQHF. CDR3 coding DNA: TGCGCCAGCAGCTTGACAGGGGCGTGGAATCAGCCCCAGCATTTT.

The chain links TRBV2 to TRBJ1-4, with 10 bases aligning to TRBD1. The CDR3 length is 19 residues. From germline, CDR1 is SNHLY and CDR2 FYNNEI. V gave up 6 bases and J gave up 3 bases; unmatched junction bases: 16. In DNA, the CDR3 is TGTGCCAGCAGCGAGACCCGGGACAGGGGAAGTTTGGCTAATGAAAAACTGTTTTTT. Its translation is CASSETRDRGSLANEKLFF.

This chain uses TRBV2 with TRBJ1-4; 10 bases map to TRBD1. J was trimmed by 3 bases and V by 7 bases; bases with no gene match: 5. Germline CDR1 reads SNHLY; CDR2 reads FYNNEI. This CDR3 is built from 15 residues. This CDR3 reads CASKRGTGANEKLFF. CDR3 nucleotide sequence: TGTGCCAGCAAACGCGGGACAGGGGCTAATGAAAAACTGTTTTTT.

This clone turned up a few times. The chain couples TRBV30 to TRBJ2-5; TRBD2 might be the D (6 bases). The CDR3 totals 13 residues. The germline V gene has CDR1 GTSNPN and CDR2 SVGIG (reference sequence). Trimming left V 4 bases short and J 2 bases short, with 11 bases between. CDR3 DNA: TGTGCCTGGAACCGGGCGGGGCAAGAGACCCAGTACTTC. Translation: CAWNRAGQETQYF. The entire variable domain, with the rest obtained from reference TRBV30 and TRBJ2-5, is as follows: SQTIHQWPATLVQPVGSPLSLECTVEGTSNPNLYWYRQAAGRGLQLLFYSVGIGQISSEVPQNLSASRPQDRQFILSSKKLLLSDSGFYLCAWNRAGQETQYFGPGTRLLVL.

CDR3 DNA sequence: TGCAGCGTCCTTGGGGGAGGACAGGGGGCAATTCGGTCAGATACGCAGTATTTT. Translating it yields CSVLGGGQGAIRSDTQYF. The chain joins TRBV29-1 to TRBJ2-3, with TRBD1 matching over 11 bases. The CDR3 has 18 residues. V lost 6 bases, J lost 4 bases, and 18 bases stayed unmatched. Germline CDR1 SQVTM, CDR2 ANQGSEA.

This clone appeared a few times. The chain is built from TRBV2 and TRBJ1-1; weak D call: TRBD1 (6 bases). The V end was cut by 9 bases, the J end by 7 bases, with 12 bases between. The germline V gene has CDR1 SNHLY and CDR2 FYNNEI. The length of the CDR3 is 11 residues. The CDR3: CASNRELEAFF. CDR3 bases: TGTGCCAGTAACAGGGAACTTGAAGCTTTCTTT.

The rearrangement links TRBV2 to TRBJ2-2; D might be TRBD2 (5 bases). The CDR3 covers 13 residues. V lost 4 bases, J lost 8 bases, and 11 bases lay in between. From germline, CDR1 is SNHLY and CDR2 FYNNEI. The CDR3 bases are TGTGCCAGCAGTGTGGACGGGGAGGGGGAGCTGTTTTTT. This encodes CASSVDGEGELFF.

J is TRBJ1-4 and V is TRBV30; D not resolved. This CDR3 contains 14 residues. V was trimmed by 0 bases and J by 4 bases, leaving 9 bases between them. From germline, CDR1 is GTSNPN and CDR2 SVGIG (reference sequence). The CDR3 DNA follows: TGTGCCTGGAGTGTACCCTCAGATAATGAAAAACTGTTTTTT. This gives the protein CAWSVPSDNEKLFF.

The rearrangement links TRBV11-2 to TRBJ1-1; D perhaps matches TRBD1 (5 bases). V was cut by 4 bases and J by 3 bases, with 9 bases left in between. The CDR3 extends over 13 amino acids. Germline CDR1 reads SGHAT; CDR2 reads FQNNGV. The CDR3 is CASSSLRDTEAFF. The CDR3, as DNA: TGTGCCAGCAGCTCCCTCAGGGACACTGAAGCTTTCTTT.

Remarks on this clone: Other DNA sequences in this specimen translate into the identical CDR3. V and J are TRBV6-1 and TRBJ1-1; D is unclear. V lost 1 base to trimming and J lost 6 bases, with 3 bases between them. CDR3 size: 11 residues. The germline gives CDR1 MNHNS, CDR2 SASEGT. In DNA form, the CDR3 reads TGTGCCAGCAGTGAAGGCGCTGAAGCTTTCTTT. It encodes CASSEGAEAFF.

This chain links TRBV13 with TRBJ2-1; 8 nucleotides agree with TRBD1. The V gene's germline CDR1 is PRHDT and CDR2 FYEKMQ (reference sequence). The CDR3 runs 16 residues. V was pared by 5 bases and J by 4 bases, with 10 bases of the junction left unmatched. DNA for the CDR3: TGTGCCAGCAGCCCATCGACAGGGGCGGATTACAATGAGCAGTTCTTC. This gives the protein CASSPSTGADYNEQFF.

The chain couples TRBV28 to TRBJ2-5; 8 bases map to TRBD1. Trimming at V came to 5 bases and at J to 4 bases, leaving 6 bases not matched to a gene. The CDR3 length is 14 residues. Germline V gene data show CDR1 as MDHEN and CDR2 as SYDVKM. The CDR3 DNA reads as TGTGCCAGCAGTGCGGACAGGGACGGAGAGACCCAGTACTTC. This translates into CASSADRDGETQYF. Variable domain in full (rest from reference TRBV28 and TRBJ2-5): DVKVTQSSRYLVKRTGEKVFLECVQDMDHENMFWYRQDPGLGLRLIYFSYDVKMKEKGDIPEGYSVSREKKERFSLILESASTNQTSMYLCASSADRDGETQYFGPGTRLLVL.

The chain recombines TRBV28 with TRBJ2-7; TRBD2 agrees at 8 bases. The CDR3 has 15 residues. Per germline, CDR1 MDHEN and CDR2 SYDVKM. V lost 4 bases, J lost 9 bases, and 14 bases stayed unmatched. This CDR3 reads CASSYPGTSKRVQYF. The CDR3 nucleotides read TGTGCCAGCAGTTATCCCGGGACTAGTAAGAGGGTGCAGTACTTC.

This rearrangement joins TRBV4-1 to TRBJ2-7, with D perhaps matching TRBD2 (7 bases). Trimming removed 0 bases at V and 5 bases at J, with 14 bases between. Germline V gives CDR1 MGHRA, CDR2 YSYEKL. This CDR3 spans 15 amino acids. The CDR3 sequence: CASSQDNRAGDEQYF. As DNA, the CDR3 is TGCGCCAGCAGCCAAGATAACAGGGCGGGGGACGAGCAGTACTTC.

The chain carries TRBV14 and TRBJ1-4, with 7 bases lining up with TRBD1. J was trimmed by 4 bases and V by 5 bases; bases with no gene match: 16. The germline V gene has CDR1 SGHDN and CDR2 FVKESK. There are 18 residues in the CDR3. The CDR3, as DNA: TGTGCCAGCAGCTTCCTACAGGGGCTTGGGCCTCATAATGAAAAACTGTTTTTT. The encoded protein is CASSFLQGLGPHNEKLFF.

The chain joins TRBV4-1 to TRBJ2-7, with a weak D call TRBD2 (5 bases). CDR3 length: 14 amino acids. CDR1 is MGHRA and CDR2 is YSYEKL in the germline V gene. V lost 0 bases and J 3 bases, leaving 9 bases between the germline ends. The CDR3 reads CASSQDSGFYEQYF. CDR3 nucleotides: TGCGCCAGCAGCCAAGACAGCGGTTTCTACGAGCAGTACTTC.